This is a list of T cell receptor beta chains from one sample in a study of blood T cells in healthy people across ages. Via MiXCR, TCRdb re-called the 5' RACE reads, giving one row per CDR3 protein. The sample includes 800,000 to 950,000 distinct CDR3 sequences, 25% to 30% of them seen just once. These sequences were also reported in another study, on T cells of mothers and their children.

Sequenced input: blood. The receptor set was obtained from a woman in her 40s in good health. The CDR3 runs from the conserved cysteine through the conserved F or W. Size is omitted from some rows. Given values are once, few, many or a class for expanded clones.

V gene	J gene	clone size	CDR3 protein
TRBV14	TRBJ1-2	few	CASSQGPGRGYTF
TRBV28	TRBJ2-1	.	CASSLWSGSSCNEQFF
TRBV7-8	TRBJ2-7	few	CASSLGGKNYEQYF
TRBV29-1	TRBJ2-1	many	CSVDREPGNEQFF
TRBV7-9	TRBJ1-2	.	CASSPGGVYGCTF
TRBV4-2	TRBJ2-3	.	CANSRMRGVSDTRYF
TRBV5-1	TRBJ1-4	many	CASSLRGVREKLFF
TRBV6-6	TRBJ2-3	.	CASRSPGQGITDTQYF
TRBV27	TRBJ1-2	few	CASSFAGPGYGYTF
TRBV12-3/TRBV12-4	TRBJ2-3	few	CASSPQGVSTDTQYF
TRBV30	TRBJ1-5	few	CAWREHPGQPQHF
TRBV5-1	TRBJ2-3	.	CANSSTVTDTQYF
TRBV25-1	TRBJ1-2	.	CASSEFPGESYGYTF
TRBV14	TRBJ2-7	many	CASSPLGGNSYEQYF
TRBV7-3	TRBJ2-5	.	CASSLDGGLTQYF
TRBV27	TRBJ2-7	few	CASSFGLGTGLREQYF
TRBV7-9	TRBJ2-2	many	CASSWGQGRTGELFF
TRBV28	TRBJ1-5	few	CASSPEKQGVGNQPQHF
TRBV7-3	TRBJ1-6	.	CASSTSRDNPLHF
TRBV20-1	TRBJ2-5	.	CSAGVQGAKEQYF
TRBV11-2	TRBJ2-1	.	CASSLGAGWDEQFF
TRBV6-1	TRBJ1-4	few	CASRHYPGQGAVNEKLFF
TRBV12-3/TRBV12-4	TRBJ2-3	.	CASSLRAGGPTDTQYF
TRBV3-1	TRBJ1-3	once	CASSQGTSLSGNTIYF
TRBV6-5	TRBJ2-4	.	CAGGLLGGGKNIQYF
TRBV25-1	TRBJ1-4	many	CASSDFGGGEKLFF
TRBV6-5	TRBJ2-1	many	CASGLAGDEQFF
TRBV10-2	TRBJ2-7	many	CASRDRGPSYEQYF
TRBV6-4	TRBJ1-2	many	CASSGGPNYGYTF
TRBV4-2	TRBJ2-4	.	CASSPVGGGRLIQYF
TRBV19	TRBJ2-1	.	CASRGSGTGKKNEQFF
TRBV9	TRBJ1-1	.	CASTWGKNTEAFF
TRBV10-3	TRBJ2-7	.	CAISESVGTALSEQYF
TRBV7-9	TRBJ1-2	.	CASSLAEARGGDGYTF
TRBV5-1	TRBJ2-5	many	CASSPGTSGGEETQYF
TRBV20-1	TRBJ2-4	few	CSARDSRRRDLIAKNIQYF
TRBV4-1	TRBJ1-1	.	CASSQERAGTGSSKAFF
TRBV12-3/TRBV12-4	TRBJ2-3	.	CASTLLGSMIADTQYF
TRBV7-2	TRBJ1-5	.	CASSLHLQGRPQHF
TRBV6-4	TRBJ2-3	few	CASSSSGATDTQYF
TRBV18	TRBJ1-4	.	CASSPPGVPNEKLFF
TRBV28	TRBJ1-2	.	CATQSIGPQGQLFNYGYTF
TRBV2	TRBJ2-1	few	CASSERGYRNEQFF
TRBV6-1	TRBJ2-3	few	CASSSPDRTPTDTQYF
TRBV7-9	TRBJ2-7	.	CASSLQGAEQYF